A selection of T cell receptor beta chains follows, all from one sample in a study of T cells in tuberculosis. Sequenced by immunoSEQ multiplex PCR; TCRdb stores in-frame clones only, minus some. The data hold about 58,000 clones, with roughly 86% observed a single time. The sequencing input was CD1b-GMM tetramer-negative cells sorted from PBMCs. These receptors were taken from an adult woman with latent tuberculosis. Each CDR3 is given with its conserved first and last residue. The order of the fields is CDR3 protein, CDR3 DNA, D gene, V gene, J gene, clone size, CDR3 length. D genes are given only for firm matches. Size is omitted from some rows. Given values are once, few, many or a class for expanded clones.

CDR3 protein: CASKVGGGASYEQYF
CDR3 DNA: TGTGCCAGCAAGGTGGGGGGGGGCGCCTCCTACGAGCAGTACTTC
D gene: .
V gene: TRBV7-2
J gene: TRBJ2-7
clone size: .
CDR3 length: 15

CDR3 protein: CSARGTGAFF
CDR3 DNA: TGCAGTGCTAGAGGGACAGGGGCTTTCTTT
D gene: TRBD1
V gene: TRBV20-1
J gene: TRBJ1-1
clone size: .
CDR3 length: 10

CDR3 protein: CASVDRDRDTEAFF
CDR3 DNA: TGTGCCAGCGTCGACCGGGACAGGGACACTGAAGCTTTCTTT
D gene: TRBD1
V gene: TRBV27
J gene: TRBJ1-1
clone size: .
CDR3 length: 14

CDR3 protein: CASAARRGRAYEQYF
CDR3 DNA: TGTGCCAGTGCCGCGCGGAGGGGGAGGGCCTACGAGCAGTACTTC
D gene: .
V gene: TRBV19
J gene: TRBJ2-7
clone size: few
CDR3 length: 15

CDR3 protein: CAISEQWGETYNEQFF
CDR3 DNA: TGTGCCATCAGTGAACAATGGGGGGAAACCTACAATGAGCAGTTCTTC
D gene: .
V gene: TRBV10-3
J gene: TRBJ2-1
clone size: .
CDR3 length: 16

CDR3 protein: CASSGKLAASTDTQYF
CDR3 DNA: TGTGCCAGCAGCGGTAAACTAGCGGCGAGCACAGATACGCAGTATTTT
D gene: TRBD2
V gene: TRBV9
J gene: TRBJ2-3
clone size: .
CDR3 length: 16

CDR3 protein: CASSQSRSVRGYTF
CDR3 DNA: TGCGCCAGCAGCCAATCCCGTTCCGTACGGGGCTACACCTTC
D gene: .
V gene: TRBV4-3
J gene: TRBJ1-2
clone size: .
CDR3 length: 14

CDR3 protein: CASRMAGGYEQYF
CDR3 DNA: TGTGCCAGTAGGATGGCCGGGGGGTACGAGCAGTACTTC
D gene: TRBD2
V gene: TRBV19
J gene: TRBJ2-7
clone size: .
CDR3 length: 13

CDR3 protein: CASSAGTGDSYEQYF
CDR3 DNA: TGTGCCAGCAGTGCAGGGACAGGGGACTCCTACGAGCAGTACTTC
D gene: TRBD1
V gene: TRBV6-1
J gene: TRBJ2-7
clone size: .
CDR3 length: 15

CDR3 protein: CASSLTSREEKLFF
CDR3 DNA: TGTGCCAGCAGCTTAACCTCACGGGAAGAAAAACTGTTTTTT
D gene: .
V gene: TRBV7-9
J gene: TRBJ1-4
clone size: .
CDR3 length: 14